This TCR beta chain was recovered during a study of T cell repertoires in cytomegalovirus infection. Germline-derived CDR1 and CDR2 are SGHAT and FQNNGV. Trimming removed 4 bases from V and 0 bases from J; junction bases left unmatched: 2. The CDR3 has 16 amino acids. There are a few counts of this clonotype. MiXCR was run by TCRdb on the reads, yielding one entry per CDR3 protein. The sample comprises about 680,000 distinct CDR3 sequences, 24% of which are singletons, and around 8% rests with the top ten. The rearrangement links TRBV11-2 to TRBJ2-2; 10 bases line up with TRBD2. The source of this sequence is a human donor in good health (CMV status not recorded). Some clones in this sample may be carry-over from other donors' samples. What was sequenced was CD8+ T cells from PBMCs. The CDR3 DNA is TGTGCCAGCAGCTCCGGACTAGCGGCGAACACCGGGGAGCTGTTTTTT. Translated: CASSSGLAANTGELFF.